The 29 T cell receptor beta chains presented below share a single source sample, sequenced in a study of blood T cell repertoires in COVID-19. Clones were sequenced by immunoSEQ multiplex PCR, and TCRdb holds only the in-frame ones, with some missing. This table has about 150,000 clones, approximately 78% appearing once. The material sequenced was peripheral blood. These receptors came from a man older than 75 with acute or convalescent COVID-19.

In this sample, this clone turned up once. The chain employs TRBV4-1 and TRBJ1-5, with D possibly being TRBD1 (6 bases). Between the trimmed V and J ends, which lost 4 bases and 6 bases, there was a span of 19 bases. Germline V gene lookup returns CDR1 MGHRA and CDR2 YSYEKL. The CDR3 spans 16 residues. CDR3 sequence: CASSPVGGAFPQPQHF. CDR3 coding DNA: TGCGCCAGCAGCCCTGTAGGGGGGGCCTTTCCTCAGCCCCAGCATTTT.

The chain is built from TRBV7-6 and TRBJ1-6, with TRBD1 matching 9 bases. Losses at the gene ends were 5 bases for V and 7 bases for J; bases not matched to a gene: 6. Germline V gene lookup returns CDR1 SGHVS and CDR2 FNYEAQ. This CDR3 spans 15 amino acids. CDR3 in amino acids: CASSPTGTGNSPLHF. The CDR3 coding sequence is TGTGCCAGCAGCCCCACCGGGACAGGGAATTCACCCCTCCACTTT. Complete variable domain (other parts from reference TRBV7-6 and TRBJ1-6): GAGVSQSPRYKVTKRGQDVALRCDPISGHVSLYWYRQALGQGPEFLTYFNYEAQQDKSGLPNDRFSAERPEGSISTLTIQRTEQRDSAMYRCASSPTGTGNSPLHFGNGTRLTVT.

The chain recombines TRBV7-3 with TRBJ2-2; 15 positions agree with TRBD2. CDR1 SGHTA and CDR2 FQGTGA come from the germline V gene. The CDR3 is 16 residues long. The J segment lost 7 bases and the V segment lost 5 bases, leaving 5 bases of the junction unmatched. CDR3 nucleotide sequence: TGTGCCAGCAGCCGGACTAGCGGGGGGGCCGGCGGGGAGCTGTTTTTT. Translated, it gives CASSRTSGGAGGELFF.

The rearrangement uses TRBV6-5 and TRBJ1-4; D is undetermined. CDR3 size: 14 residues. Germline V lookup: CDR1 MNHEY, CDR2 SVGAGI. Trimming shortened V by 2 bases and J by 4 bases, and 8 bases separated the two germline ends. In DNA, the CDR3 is TGTGCCAGCAGTTACGCACGGGTTAATGAAAAACTGTTTTTT. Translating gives CASSYARVNEKLFF.

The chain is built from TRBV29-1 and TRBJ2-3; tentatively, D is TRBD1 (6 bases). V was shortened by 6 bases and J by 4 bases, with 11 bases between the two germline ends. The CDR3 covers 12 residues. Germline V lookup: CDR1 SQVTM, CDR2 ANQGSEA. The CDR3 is CSVPNRADTQYF. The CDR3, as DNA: TGCAGCGTCCCAAACAGGGCAGATACGCAGTATTTT.

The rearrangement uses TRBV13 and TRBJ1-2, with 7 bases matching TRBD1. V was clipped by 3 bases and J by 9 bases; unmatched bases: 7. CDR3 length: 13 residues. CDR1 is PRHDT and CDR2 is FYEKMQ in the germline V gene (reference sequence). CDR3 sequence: CASSFRDRESYTF. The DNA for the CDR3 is TGTGCCAGCAGCTTCCGGGACAGAGAAAGCTACACCTTC.

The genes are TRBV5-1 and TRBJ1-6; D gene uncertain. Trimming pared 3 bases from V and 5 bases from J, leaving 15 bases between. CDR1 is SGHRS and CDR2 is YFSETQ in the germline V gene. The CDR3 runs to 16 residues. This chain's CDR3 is CASSYIPGGNNSPLHF. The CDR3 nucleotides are TGCGCCAGCAGCTATATACCGGGAGGAAATAATTCACCCCTCCACTTT. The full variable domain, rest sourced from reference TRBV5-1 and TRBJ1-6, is KAGVTQTPRYLIKTRGQQVTLSCSPISGHRSVSWYQQTPGQGLQFLFEYFSETQRNKGNFPGRFSGRQFSNSRSEMNVSTLELGDSALYLCASSYIPGGNNSPLHFGNGTRLTVT.

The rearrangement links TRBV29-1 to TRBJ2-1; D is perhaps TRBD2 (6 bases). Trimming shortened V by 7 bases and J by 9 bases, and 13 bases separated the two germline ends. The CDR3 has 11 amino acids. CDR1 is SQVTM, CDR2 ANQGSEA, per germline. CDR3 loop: CSAFAGSEQFF. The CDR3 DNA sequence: TGCAGCGCCTTCGCGGGGAGTGAGCAGTTCTTC.

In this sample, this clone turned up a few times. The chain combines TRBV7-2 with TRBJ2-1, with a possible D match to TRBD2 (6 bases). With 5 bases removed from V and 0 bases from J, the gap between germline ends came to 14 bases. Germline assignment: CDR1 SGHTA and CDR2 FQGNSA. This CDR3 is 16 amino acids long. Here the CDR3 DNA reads TGTGCCAGCAGCCCCCAGGGCGGGGACTCCTACAATGAGCAGTTCTTC. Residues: CASSPQGGDSYNEQFF.

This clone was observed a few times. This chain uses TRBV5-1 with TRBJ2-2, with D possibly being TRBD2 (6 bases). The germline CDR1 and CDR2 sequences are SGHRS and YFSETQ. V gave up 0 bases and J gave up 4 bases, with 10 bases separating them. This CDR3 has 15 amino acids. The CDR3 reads CASSLAGGITGELFF. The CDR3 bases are TGCGCCAGCAGCTTGGCCGGAGGGATCACCGGGGAGCTGTTTTTT. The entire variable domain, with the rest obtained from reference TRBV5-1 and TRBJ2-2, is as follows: KAGVTQTPRYLIKTRGQQVTLSCSPISGHRSVSWYQQTPGQGLQFLFEYFSETQRNKGNFPGRFSGRQFSNSRSEMNVSTLELGDSALYLCASSLAGGITGELFFGEGSRLTVL.

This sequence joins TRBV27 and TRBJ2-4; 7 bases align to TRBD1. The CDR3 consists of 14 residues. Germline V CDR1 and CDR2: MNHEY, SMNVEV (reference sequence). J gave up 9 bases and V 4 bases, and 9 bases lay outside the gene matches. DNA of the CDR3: TGTGCCAGCAGTTCCCGGACAGGCTCGCCCATTCAGTACTTC. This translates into CASSSRTGSPIQYF.

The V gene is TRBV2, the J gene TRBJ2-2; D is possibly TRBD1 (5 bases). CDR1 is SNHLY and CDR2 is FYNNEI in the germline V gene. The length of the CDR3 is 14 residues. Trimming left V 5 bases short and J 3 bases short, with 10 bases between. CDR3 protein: CASSRGLDTGELFF. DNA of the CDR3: TGTGCCAGCAGTAGGGGCCTAGACACCGGGGAGCTGTTTTTT.

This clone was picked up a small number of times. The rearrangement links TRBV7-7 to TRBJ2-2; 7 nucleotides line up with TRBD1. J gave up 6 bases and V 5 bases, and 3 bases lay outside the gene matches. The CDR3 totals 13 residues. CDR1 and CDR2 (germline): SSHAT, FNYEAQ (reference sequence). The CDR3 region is CASSVDRAGELFF. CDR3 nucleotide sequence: TGTGCCAGCAGCGTCGACAGGGCCGGGGAGCTGTTTTTT.

The CDR3 loop is CAISGQEYTEAFF. The CDR3 DNA reads as TGTGCCATCAGTGGTCAGGAATACACTGAAGCTTTCTTT. The chain combines TRBV10-3 with TRBJ1-1; no firm D call. The CDR3 runs 13 residues. V dropped 4 bases and J dropped 3 bases, with 9 bases sitting between them. Germline CDR1 reads ENHRY; CDR2 reads SYGVKD.

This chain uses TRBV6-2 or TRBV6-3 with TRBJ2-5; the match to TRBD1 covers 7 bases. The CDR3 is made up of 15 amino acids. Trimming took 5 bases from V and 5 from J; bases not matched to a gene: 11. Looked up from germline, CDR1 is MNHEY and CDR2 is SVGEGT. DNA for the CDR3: TGTGCCAGCAGTACCCACAGGGGCGGCCCGGAGACCCAGTACTTC. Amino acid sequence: CASSTHRGGPETQYF.

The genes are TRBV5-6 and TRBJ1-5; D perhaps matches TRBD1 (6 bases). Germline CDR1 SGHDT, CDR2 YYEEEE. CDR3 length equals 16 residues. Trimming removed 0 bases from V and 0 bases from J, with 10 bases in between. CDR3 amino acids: CASSLAGVFSNQPQHF. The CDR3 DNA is TGTGCCAGCAGCTTGGCAGGGGTGTTTAGCAATCAGCCCCAGCATTTT. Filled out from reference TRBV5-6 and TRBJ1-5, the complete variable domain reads DAGVTQSPTHLIKTRGQQVTLRCSPKSGHDTVSWYQQALGQGPQFIFQYYEEEERQRGNFPDRFSGHQFPNYSSELNVNALLLGDSALYLCASSLAGVFSNQPQHFGDGTRLSIL.

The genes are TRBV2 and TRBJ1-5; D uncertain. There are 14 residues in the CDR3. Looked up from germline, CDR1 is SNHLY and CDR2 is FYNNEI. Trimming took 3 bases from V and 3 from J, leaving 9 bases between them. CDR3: CASSDRATNQPQHF. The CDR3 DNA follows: TGTGCCAGCAGTGATCGAGCCACCAATCAGCCCCAGCATTTT.

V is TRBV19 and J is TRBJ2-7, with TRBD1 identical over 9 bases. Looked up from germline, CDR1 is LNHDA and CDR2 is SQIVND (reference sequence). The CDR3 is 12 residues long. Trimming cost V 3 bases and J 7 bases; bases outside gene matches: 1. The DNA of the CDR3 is TGTGCCAGTAGTATGACAGGGGGTGAGCAGTACTTC. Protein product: CASSMTGGEQYF.

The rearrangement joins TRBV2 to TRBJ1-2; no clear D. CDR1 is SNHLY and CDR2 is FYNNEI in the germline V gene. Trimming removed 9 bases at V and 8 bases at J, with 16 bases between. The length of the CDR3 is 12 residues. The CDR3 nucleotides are TGTGCCAGAGAGCCCGAATACGGGGGCTACACCTTC. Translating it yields CAREPEYGGYTF.

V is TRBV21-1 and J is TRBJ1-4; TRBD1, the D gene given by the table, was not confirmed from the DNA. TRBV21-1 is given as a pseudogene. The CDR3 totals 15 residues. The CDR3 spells CASSRGTGRNEKLFF. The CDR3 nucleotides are TGTGCCAGCAGCAGGGGGACAGGGCGAAATGAAAAACTGTTTTTT.

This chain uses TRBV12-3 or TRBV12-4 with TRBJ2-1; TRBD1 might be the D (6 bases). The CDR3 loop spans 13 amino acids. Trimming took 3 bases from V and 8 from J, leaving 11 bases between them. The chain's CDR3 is CASSLLQGDEQFF. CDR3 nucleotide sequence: TGTGCCAGCAGTTTGTTACAGGGCGATGAGCAGTTCTTC.

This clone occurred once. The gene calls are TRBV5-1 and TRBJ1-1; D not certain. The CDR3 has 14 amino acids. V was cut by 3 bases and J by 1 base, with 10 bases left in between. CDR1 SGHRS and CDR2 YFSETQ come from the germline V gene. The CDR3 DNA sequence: TGCGCCAGCAGCTCAATCACGGGGAACACTGAAGCTTTCTTT. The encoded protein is CASSSITGNTEAFF.

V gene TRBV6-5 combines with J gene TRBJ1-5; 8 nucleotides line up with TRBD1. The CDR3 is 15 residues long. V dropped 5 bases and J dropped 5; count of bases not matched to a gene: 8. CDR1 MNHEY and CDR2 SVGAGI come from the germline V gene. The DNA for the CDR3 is TGTGCCAGCAGTATACGGACAGGGTTGGATCAGCCCCAGCATTTT. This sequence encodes CASSIRTGLDQPQHF.

CDR3 region: CASIVDGSSYEQYF. CDR3 bases: TGTGCCAGCATTGTCGACGGGAGCTCCTACGAGCAGTACTTC. This rearrangement joins TRBV28 to TRBJ2-7; TRBD2 is a possible D gene (6 bases). This CDR3 has 14 residues. V was trimmed by 7 bases and J by 0 bases, leaving 13 bases between them. Germline V lookup: CDR1 MDHEN, CDR2 SYDVKM. Combining the CDR3 with reference TRBV28 and TRBJ2-7 gives the whole variable domain DVKVTQSSRYLVKRTGEKVFLECVQDMDHENMFWYRQDPGLGLRLIYFSYDVKMKEKGDIPEGYSVSREKKERFSLILESASTNQTSMYLCASIVDGSSYEQYFGPGTRLTVT.

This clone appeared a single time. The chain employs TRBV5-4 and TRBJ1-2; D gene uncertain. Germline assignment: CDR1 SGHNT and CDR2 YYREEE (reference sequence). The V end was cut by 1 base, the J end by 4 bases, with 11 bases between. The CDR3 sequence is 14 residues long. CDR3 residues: CASSLYGVGYGYTF. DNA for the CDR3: TGTGCCAGCAGCTTGTACGGGGTCGGCTATGGCTACACCTTC.

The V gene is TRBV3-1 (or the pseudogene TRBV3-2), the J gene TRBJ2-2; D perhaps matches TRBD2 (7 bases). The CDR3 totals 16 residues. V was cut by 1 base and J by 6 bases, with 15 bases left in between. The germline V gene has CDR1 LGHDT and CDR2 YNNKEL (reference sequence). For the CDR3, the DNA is TGTGCCAGCAGCCAAGGGGGGGGCAGCGTCCCCGGGGAGCTGTTTTTT. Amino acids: CASSQGGGSVPGELFF.

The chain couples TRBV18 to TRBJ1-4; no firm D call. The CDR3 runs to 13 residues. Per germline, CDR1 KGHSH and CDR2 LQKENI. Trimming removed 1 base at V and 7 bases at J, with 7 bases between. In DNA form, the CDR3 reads TGTGCCAGCTCACCACGCCCGAGTGAAAAACTGTTTTTT. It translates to CASSPRPSEKLFF.

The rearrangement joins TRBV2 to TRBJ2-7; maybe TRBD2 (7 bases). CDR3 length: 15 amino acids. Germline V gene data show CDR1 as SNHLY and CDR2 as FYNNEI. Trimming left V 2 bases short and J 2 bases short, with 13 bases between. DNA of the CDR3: TGTGCCAGCAGTGAAAGGGGGGGGCGTGCCTACGAGCAGTACTTC. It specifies CASSERGGRAYEQYF.

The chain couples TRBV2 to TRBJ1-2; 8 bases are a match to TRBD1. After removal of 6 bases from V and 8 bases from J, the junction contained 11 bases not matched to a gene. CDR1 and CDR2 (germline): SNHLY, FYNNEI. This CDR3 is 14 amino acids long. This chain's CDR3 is CASSARQGTGGYTF. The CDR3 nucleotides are TGTGCCAGCAGCGCGCGACAGGGGACGGGAGGCTACACCTTC.